This TCR beta chain was identified during a study of cytomegalovirus exposure and HLA in healthy donors. Points from the study as a whole: According to an earlier analysis, most TCR beta V segments yielded productive rearrangements about 87% or about 30% of the time. Among immune exposure information, only CMV serostatus was available. In a later analysis, TCR beta V- and J-gene trimming showed a link to a missense DCLRE1C variant.

Comments on this clone: Its antigen is not known.

The PCR was carried out with 60 Vbeta primers and 13 Jbeta primers. The repertoire was sequenced with immunoSEQ multiplex PCR; TCRdb's copy has only in-frame clones and lacks some. Among 150,000 to 250,000 clones, about four fifths were seen once, and the ten largest hold approximately 1.4%. The source is a girl aged 5 to 17 in good health and CMV-seropositive. Source material: PBMCs.

The CDR3 reads CASSTGGAGYGYTF. CDR3 nucleotides: TGTGCCAGCAGTACAGGGGGCGCGGGCTATGGCTACACCTTC. V usage is TRBV6-1 and J usage is TRBJ1-2; 9 bases fit TRBD1. The CDR3 consists of 14 residues. Trimming removed 5 bases from V and 4 bases from J; junction bases left unmatched: 5. Germline V CDR1 and CDR2: MNHNS, SASEGT.